This T cell receptor beta chain appears in the sequencing data of a study of T cells in Graves' hyperthyroidism and ophthalmopathy. This clonotype was seen at least ten times. Its antigen is currently unknown. With 1 base removed from V and 3 bases from J, the gap between germline ends came to 18 bases. CDR3 length: 17 amino acids. CDR1 is MNHEY and CDR2 is SMNVEV in the germline V gene (reference sequence). The source material, RNA transcripts, was used to amplify TCR beta CDR3 regions. During a first-round RT-PCR of the TCR CDR3, the HTBI primer set was used. TCRdb re-called the multiplex PCR reads with MiXCR, one entry per CDR3 protein. This repertoire shows about 420,000 distinct CDR3 sequences, roughly 13% found once; its top ten account for 5% to 6.5%. General study results and limits: Within blood appeared most thyroid clonotypes that had expanded above 0.001.

The rearrangement uses TRBV27 and TRBJ1-2, with D perhaps TRBD1 (6 bases). Source material: blood. The sequence was collected from a woman aged 18-29 years with Graves' hyperthyroidism. In DNA form, the CDR3 reads TGTGCCAGCAGTTTATACGCGCTGGACAGCCACCACTATGGCTACACCTTC. As protein: CASSLYALDSHHYGYTF.